Listed below are T cell receptor beta chains from one sample, sequenced in a study of T cell responses to AZD1222 COVID-19 vaccine. The data were produced by immunoSEQ multiplex PCR, yet TCRdb's version contains in-frame clones alone and is incomplete. The top ten clones hold approximately 15% of a sample with around 99,000 clones, about 88% of them seen once. The sequencing used peripheral blood, collected on day 0 of AZD1222 vaccination. These receptors originate from an adult in good health. CDR3s include the opening cysteine and the closing phenylalanine or tryptophan.

V gene	J gene	CDR3 protein
TRBV7-8	TRBJ1-6	CASSLEGRPNSPLHF
TRBV6-5	TRBJ2-5	CASSYRGIGYQETQYF
TRBV6-5	TRBJ2-5	CASDRETQYF
TRBV3-1/TRBV3-2	TRBJ2-1	CASSQDIPGVANEQFF
TRBV30	TRBJ1-3	CACFGTGNTIYF
TRBV6-5	TRBJ1-1	CASRRTANTEAFF
TRBV7-2	TRBJ1-2	CASSLEGGEVHGYTF
TRBV6-2/TRBV6-3	TRBJ2-7	CASSTGGEQYF
TRBV7-2	TRBJ1-2	CASSSGGHLNYGYTF
TRBV18	TRBJ1-1	CASSHPGQGAEAFF
TRBV6-5	TRBJ1-2	CATLSPGGNNYGYTF
TRBV3-1/TRBV3-2	TRBJ1-3	CASSPARDSGNTIYF
TRBV7-2	TRBJ1-5	CASSPGGGGWGQPQHF
TRBV9	TRBJ2-1	CASSKYRDEQFF
TRBV30	TRBJ1-4	CAWSVPQAANTEKLFF
TRBV6-4	TRBJ1-5	CASSEGMGQPQHF
TRBV19	TRBJ1-4	CASSDSLATNEKLFF
TRBV11-2	TRBJ1-2	CASSLDRSPYGYTF
TRBV19	TRBJ1-5	CASSIVVGMGQPQHF
TRBV9	TRBJ2-7	CASSVEDITYEQYF
TRBV5-6	TRBJ1-1	CASSLKIETGARAFF
TRBV5-1	TRBJ1-1	CASSLATITTEAFF
TRBV9	TRBJ1-4	CASSALQGGNEKLFF
TRBV6-5	TRBJ1-2	CASRRSRDYGYTF
TRBV24-1	TRBJ2-3	CATSKGRGNPSTDTQYF
TRBV7-9	TRBJ2-1	CASSLARLAGNNEQFF
TRBV4-2	TRBJ2-7	CASAGGLASSYEQYF
TRBV2	TRBJ2-7	CASSAGTVSYEQYF
TRBV12-3/TRBV12-4	TRBJ2-1	CASSLAPGGEQFF
TRBV5-4	TRBJ2-1	CASSRLRGRGKGPDEQFF
TRBV9	TRBJ2-2	CASSVGPVGELFF
TRBV7-2	TRBJ1-5	CASSPYVGNQPQHF
TRBV6-1	TRBJ1-1	CASSRTALNTEAFF
TRBV19	TRBJ1-1	CASSIAIRDAAFF
TRBV9	TRBJ2-1	CASSLAGTYNEQFF
TRBV19	TRBJ1-1	CASSIIRQGRTEAFF
TRBV3-1/TRBV3-2	TRBJ1-1	CASSQVGVGTTEAFF
TRBV7-2	TRBJ1-2	CASSLDGDSNYGYTF
TRBV5-6	TRBJ1-6	CASSWGPGGNSPLHF
TRBV7-9	TRBJ1-1	CASSLGGRDTEAFF
TRBV6-1	TRBJ1-2	CASSEARTGGYGYTF
TRBV9	TRBJ2-2	CASSVATGGSIGELFF
TRBV23-1	TRBJ2-7	CASSQPDRGPLEQYF
TRBV4-1	TRBJ1-4	CASSQDLVGEKLFF
TRBV19	TRBJ1-1	CASSLRQGTEAFF
TRBV11-3	TRBJ2-5	CASSGRGTPRVGETQYF
TRBV7-2	TRBJ1-4	CASSPLRQEEKLFF
TRBV7-2	TRBJ1-5	CASSSAAGNQPQHF
TRBV7-2	TRBJ2-1	CASSPFGTSNEQFF
TRBV7-2	TRBJ2-3	CASSLDLAGSTDTQYF
TRBV19	TRBJ1-4	CASSFAVNNEKLFF
TRBV19	TRBJ1-1	CASSVHRVNTEAFF
TRBV30	TRBJ1-6	CAWTTTSGIYNSPLHF